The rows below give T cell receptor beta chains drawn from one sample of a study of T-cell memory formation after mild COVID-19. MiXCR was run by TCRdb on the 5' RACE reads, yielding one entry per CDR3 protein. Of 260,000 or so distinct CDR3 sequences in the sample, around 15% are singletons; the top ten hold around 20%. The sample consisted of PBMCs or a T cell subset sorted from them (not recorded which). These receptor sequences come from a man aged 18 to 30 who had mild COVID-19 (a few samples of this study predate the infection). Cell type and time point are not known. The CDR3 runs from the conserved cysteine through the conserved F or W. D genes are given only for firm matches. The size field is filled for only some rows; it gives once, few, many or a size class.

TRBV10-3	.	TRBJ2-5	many	CAISESEAGTQYF	TGTGCCATCAGTGAGTCGGAGGCGGGGACCCAGTACTTC
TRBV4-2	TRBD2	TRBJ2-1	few	CASSQTLASEQFF	TGTGCCAGCAGCCAAACACTAGCGAGTGAGCAGTTCTTC
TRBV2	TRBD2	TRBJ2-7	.	CASSEARGSKSEQYF	TGTGCCAGCAGTGAAGCGCGGGGGTCGAAAAGCGAGCAGTACTTC
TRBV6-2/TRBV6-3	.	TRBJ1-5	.	CASTGSRSNQPQHF	TGTGCCAGCACAGGGTCGAGGAGCAATCAGCCCCAGCATTTT
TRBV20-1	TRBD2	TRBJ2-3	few	CSAQSGADTQYF	TGCAGTGCCCAGAGCGGGGCAGATACGCAGTATTTT
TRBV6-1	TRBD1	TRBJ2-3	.	CASSARTGVSTDTQYF	TGTGCCAGCAGTGCACGCACAGGGGTTAGCACAGATACGCAGTATTTT
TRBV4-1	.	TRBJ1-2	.	CASSQGSFGTASGGYTF	TGCGCCAGCAGCCAAGGCTCATTCGGGACGGCGAGTGGGGGCTACACCTTC
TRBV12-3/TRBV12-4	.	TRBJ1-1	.	CASSIDEGPTEAFF	TGTGCCAGCAGCATCGATGAGGGGCCCACTGAAGCTTTCTTT
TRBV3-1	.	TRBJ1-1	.	CASSQIWGGMNTEAFF	TGTGCCAGCAGCCAAATATGGGGGGGAATGAACACTGAAGCTTTCTTT
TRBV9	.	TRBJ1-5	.	CASSVEGNSNQPQHF	TGTGCCAGCAGCGTAGAGGGCAATAGCAATCAGCCCCAGCATTTT
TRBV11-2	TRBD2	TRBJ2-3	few	CASSLDSSGGANYGPTDTQYF	TGTGCCAGCAGCTTAGACTCGAGCGGGGGGGCGAATTACGGGCCGACAGATACGCAGTATTTT
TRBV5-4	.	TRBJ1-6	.	CASSLQGTDSPLHF	TGTGCCAGCAGCTTGCAGGGTACGGATTCACCCCTCCACTTT
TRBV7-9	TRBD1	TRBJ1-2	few	CASSLYTGGSVYGYTF	TGTGCCAGCAGCTTATACACAGGGGGTTCGGTCTATGGCTACACCTTC
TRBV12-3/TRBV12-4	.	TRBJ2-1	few	CASSSPGLGEQFF	TGTGCCAGCAGTTCCCCGGGACTGGGTGAGCAGTTCTTC
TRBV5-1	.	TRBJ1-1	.	CASSLVPDRLPEAFF	TGCGCCAGCAGCTTGGTGCCGGACAGACTTCCCGAAGCTTTCTTT
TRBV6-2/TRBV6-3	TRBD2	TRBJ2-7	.	CASSWRGDLDEQYF	TGTGCCAGCAGTTGGCGGGGGGACCTCGACGAGCAGTACTTC
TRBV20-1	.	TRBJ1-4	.	CSAKDRVREKLFF	TGCAGTGCTAAGGACCGAGTACGGGAAAAACTGTTTTTT
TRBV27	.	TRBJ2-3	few	CASSLLGTSTDTQYF	TGTGCCAGCAGTTTATTAGGGACTAGCACAGATACGCAGTATTTT
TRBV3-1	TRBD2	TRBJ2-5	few	CASSLREDQETQYF	TGTGCCAGCAGCCTCCGGGAGGACCAAGAGACCCAGTACTTC
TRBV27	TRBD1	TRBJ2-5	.	CASRRTGGGLLETQYF	TGTGCCAGCAGACGGACAGGGGGCGGACTTCTAGAGACCCAGTACTTC
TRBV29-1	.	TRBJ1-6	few	CSVKGSTPNSPLHF	TGCAGCGTTAAGGGTTCCACTCCTAATTCACCCCTCCACTTT
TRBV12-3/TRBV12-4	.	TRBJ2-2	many	CASERSTNTGELFF	TGTGCCAGTGAGAGGTCCACGAACACCGGGGAGCTGTTTTTT
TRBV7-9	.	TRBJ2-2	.	CASSISARRTGELFF	TGTGCCAGCAGCATATCAGCCAGACGGACCGGGGAGCTGTTTTTT
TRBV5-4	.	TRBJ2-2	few	CASSPIGAGAQNTGELFF	TGTGCCAGCAGTCCGATCGGGGCGGGGGCCCAAAACACCGGGGAGCTGTTTTTT
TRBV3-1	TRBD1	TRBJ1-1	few	CASSVTGTGSTEAFF	TGTGCCAGCAGCGTGACCGGGACAGGGAGTACTGAAGCTTTCTTT
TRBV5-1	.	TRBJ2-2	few	CASSKGHRDPNTGELFF	TGCGCCAGCAGCAAGGGGCACAGAGATCCGAACACCGGGGAGCTGTTTTTT
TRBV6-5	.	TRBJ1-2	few	CASSYSAQGYGYTF	TGTGCCAGCAGTTACTCGGCTCAGGGCTATGGCTACACCTTC
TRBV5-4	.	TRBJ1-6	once	CASSYGTETTLLHF	TGTGCCAGCAGCTACGGGACCGAAACCACCCTCCTCCACTTT
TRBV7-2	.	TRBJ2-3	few	CASSFAGLFTDTQYF	TGTGCCAGCAGCTTCGCAGGACTTTTTACAGATACGCAGTATTTT
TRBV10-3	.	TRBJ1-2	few	CAISEGPPINYGYTF	TGTGCCATCAGTGAGGGCCCTCCCATTAACTATGGCTACACCTTC
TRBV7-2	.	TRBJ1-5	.	CASSLQGPPGAQHF	TGTGCCAGCAGCTTACAGGGTCCACCCGGCGCCCAGCATTTT
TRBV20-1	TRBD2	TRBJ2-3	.	CSALAGGVEDTQYF	TGCAGTGCCTTAGCGGGGGGGGTCGAGGATACGCAGTATTTT
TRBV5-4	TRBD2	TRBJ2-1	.	CASSQRGAPKEQFF	TGTGCCAGCAGCCAGCGGGGGGCCCCAAAGGAGCAGTTCTTC
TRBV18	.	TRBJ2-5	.	CASSPPGSPLETQYF	TGTGCCAGCTCACCACCGGGCAGTCCTCTGGAGACCCAGTACTTC
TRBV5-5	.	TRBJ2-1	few	CASSLQGINEQFF	TGTGCCAGCAGCTTGCAGGGGATCAATGAGCAGTTCTTC
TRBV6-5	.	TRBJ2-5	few	CASSYGGGTEETQYF	TGTGCCAGCAGTTACGGGGGCGGGACAGAAGAGACCCAGTACTTC
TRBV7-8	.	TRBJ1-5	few	CASSRGRGTDQPQHF	TGTGCCAGCAGCCGGGGCAGGGGAACGGATCAGCCCCAGCATTTT
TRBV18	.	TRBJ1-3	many	CASSPGNTIYF	TGTGCCAGTTCCCCCGGAAACACCATATATTTT
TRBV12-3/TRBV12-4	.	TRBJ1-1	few	CASSLQERRVEAFF	TGTGCCAGCAGCCTCCAGGAGCGGAGAGTTGAAGCTTTCTTT
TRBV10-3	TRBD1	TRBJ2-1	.	CAIRDANRGSGEQFF	TGTGCCATCAGAGACGCGAACAGGGGGTCTGGTGAGCAGTTCTTC
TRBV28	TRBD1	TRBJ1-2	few	CASRPQGGTVWGYTF	TGTGCCAGCAGACCCCAAGGAGGGACAGTGTGGGGCTACACCTTC
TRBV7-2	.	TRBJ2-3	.	CASSFWDTQYF	TGTGCCAGCAGCTTTTGGGATACGCAGTATTTT